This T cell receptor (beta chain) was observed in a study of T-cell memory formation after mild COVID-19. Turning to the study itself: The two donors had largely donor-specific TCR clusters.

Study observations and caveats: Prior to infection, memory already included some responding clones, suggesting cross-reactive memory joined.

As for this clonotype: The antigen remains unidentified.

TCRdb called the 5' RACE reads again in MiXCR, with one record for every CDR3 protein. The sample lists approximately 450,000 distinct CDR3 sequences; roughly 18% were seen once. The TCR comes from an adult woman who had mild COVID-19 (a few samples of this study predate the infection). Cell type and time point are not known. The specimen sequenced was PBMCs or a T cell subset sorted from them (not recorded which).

CDR3: CASSAGEAQPQHF. The CDR3 DNA sequence: TGTGCCAGCAGCGCCGGAGAGGCGCAGCCCCAGCATTTT. J is TRBJ1-5 and V is TRBV9; no firm D call. With 3 bases removed from V and 7 bases from J, the gap between germline ends came to 11 bases. From germline, CDR1 is SGDLS and CDR2 YYNGEE. The CDR3 totals 13 residues.